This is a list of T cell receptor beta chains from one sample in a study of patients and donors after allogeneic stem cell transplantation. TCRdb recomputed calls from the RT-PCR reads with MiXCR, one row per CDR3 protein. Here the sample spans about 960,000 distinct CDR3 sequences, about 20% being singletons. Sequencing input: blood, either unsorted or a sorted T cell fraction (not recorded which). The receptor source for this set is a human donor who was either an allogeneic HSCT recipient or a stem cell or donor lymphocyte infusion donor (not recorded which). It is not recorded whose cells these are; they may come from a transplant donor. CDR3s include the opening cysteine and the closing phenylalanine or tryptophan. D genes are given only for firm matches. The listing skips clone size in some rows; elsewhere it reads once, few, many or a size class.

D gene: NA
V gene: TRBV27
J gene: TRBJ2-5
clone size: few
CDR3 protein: CASSYLSTSLETQYF
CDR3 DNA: TGTGCCAGCAGTTACCTCTCGACTAGTCTGGAGACCCAGTACTTC

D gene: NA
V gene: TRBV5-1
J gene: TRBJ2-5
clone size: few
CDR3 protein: CASRSVGQTQETQYF
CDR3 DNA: TGCGCCAGCAGATCGGTAGGGCAAACCCAAGAGACCCAGTACTTC

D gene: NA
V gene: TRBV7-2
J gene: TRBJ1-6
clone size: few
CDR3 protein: CASRDLIAGSPLHF
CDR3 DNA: TGTGCCAGCAGGGACTTAATCGCGGGTTCACCCCTCCACTTT

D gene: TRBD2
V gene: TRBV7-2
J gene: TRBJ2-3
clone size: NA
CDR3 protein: CASSQGLAGGPTYF
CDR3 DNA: TGTGCCAGCAGCCAGGGACTAGCGGGAGGGCCTACGTATTTT

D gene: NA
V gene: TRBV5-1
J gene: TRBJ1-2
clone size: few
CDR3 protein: CASSLDGAGGLSYGYTF
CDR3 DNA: TGCGCCAGCAGCTTGGACGGCGCGGGGGGATTGTCCTATGGCTACACCTTC

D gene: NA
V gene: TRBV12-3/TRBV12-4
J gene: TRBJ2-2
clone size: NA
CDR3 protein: CASSLSVRLGTGELFF
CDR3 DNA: TGTGCCAGCAGTTTAAGTGTCAGGCTGGGGACCGGGGAGCTGTTTTTT

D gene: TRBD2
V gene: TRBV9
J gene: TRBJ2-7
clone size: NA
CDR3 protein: CASSGDIAGVHSEQYF
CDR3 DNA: TGTGCCAGCAGCGGGGATATCGCGGGAGTTCATTCCGAGCAGTACTTC

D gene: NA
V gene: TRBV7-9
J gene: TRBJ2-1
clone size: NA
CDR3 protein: CASSPPSLRGNEQFF
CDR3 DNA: TGTGCCAGCAGCCCACCTAGCCTAAGGGGGAATGAGCAGTTCTTC

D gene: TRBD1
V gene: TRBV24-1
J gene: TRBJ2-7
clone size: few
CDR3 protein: CATRDSSDSYEQYF
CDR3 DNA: TGTGCCACTCGGGACAGCTCCGACTCCTACGAGCAGTACTTC

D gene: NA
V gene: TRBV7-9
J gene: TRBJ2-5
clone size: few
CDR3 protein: CASSLVATNDWETQYF
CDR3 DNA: TGTGCCAGCAGCTTAGTGGCGACAAACGACTGGGAGACCCAGTACTTC

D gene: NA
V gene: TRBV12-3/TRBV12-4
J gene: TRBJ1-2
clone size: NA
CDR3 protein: CASSPGTLNGYTF
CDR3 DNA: TGTGCCAGCAGCCCCGGGACCCTTAATGGCTACACCTTC

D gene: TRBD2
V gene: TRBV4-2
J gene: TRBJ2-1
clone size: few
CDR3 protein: CASSQVVWEGLSEQFF
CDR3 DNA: TGTGCCAGCAGCCAAGTAGTCTGGGAGGGTTTAAGTGAGCAGTTCTTC

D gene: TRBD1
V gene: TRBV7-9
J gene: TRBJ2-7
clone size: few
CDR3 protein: CASSDSDRDEQYF
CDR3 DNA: TGTGCCAGCAGCGACTCCGACAGGGACGAGCAGTACTTC

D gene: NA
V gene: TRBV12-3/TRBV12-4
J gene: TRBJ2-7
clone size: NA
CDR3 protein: CASSLRGGQGYEQYF
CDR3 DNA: TGTGCCAGCAGTTTGAGGGGTGGGCAGGGATACGAGCAGTACTTC

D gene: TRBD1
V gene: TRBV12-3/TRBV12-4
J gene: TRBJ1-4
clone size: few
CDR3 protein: CASRRDRGREKLFF
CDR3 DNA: TGTGCCAGCAGAAGGGACAGGGGGCGGGAAAAACTGTTTTTT

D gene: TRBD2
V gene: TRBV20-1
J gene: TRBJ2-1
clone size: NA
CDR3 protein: CSARPGTIDEQFF
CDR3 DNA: TGCAGTGCTAGACCTGGGACTATCGATGAGCAGTTCTTC

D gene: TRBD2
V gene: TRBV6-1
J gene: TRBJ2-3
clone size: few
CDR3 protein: CASSELAGGPGTQYF
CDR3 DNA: TGTGCCAGCAGTGAACTAGCGGGAGGGCCGGGGACGCAGTATTTT

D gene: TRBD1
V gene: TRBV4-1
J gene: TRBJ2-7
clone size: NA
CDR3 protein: CASSPRTGGYIEQYF
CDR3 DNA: TGCGCCAGCAGCCCTCGGACAGGGGGCTATATCGAGCAGTACTTC

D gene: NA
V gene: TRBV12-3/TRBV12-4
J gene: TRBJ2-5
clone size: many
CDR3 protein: CASSLTTPGLFETQYF
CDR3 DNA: TGTGCCAGCAGTCTCACGACACCGGGCTTGTTCGAGACCCAGTACTTC

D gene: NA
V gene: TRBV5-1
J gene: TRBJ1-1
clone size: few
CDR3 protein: CASSLAPDMNTEAFF
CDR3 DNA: TGCGCCAGCAGCTTGGCCCCAGACATGAACACTGAAGCTTTCTTT

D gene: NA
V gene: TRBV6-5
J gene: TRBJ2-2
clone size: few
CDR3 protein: CASSYSGRQGKAGELFF
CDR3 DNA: TGTGCCAGCAGTTACTCAGGTCGGCAGGGAAAGGCCGGGGAGCTGTTTTTT

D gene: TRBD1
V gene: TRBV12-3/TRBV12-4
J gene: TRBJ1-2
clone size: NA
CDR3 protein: CASSQVYGTAEDGYTF
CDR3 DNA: TGTGCCAGCAGTCAGGTATACGGGACAGCGGAGGATGGCTACACCTTC

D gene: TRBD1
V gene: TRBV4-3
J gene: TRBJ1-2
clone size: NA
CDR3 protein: CASSQARDREIHGYTF
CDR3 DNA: TGCGCCAGCAGCCAGGCCCGGGACAGGGAAATTCATGGCTACACCTTC

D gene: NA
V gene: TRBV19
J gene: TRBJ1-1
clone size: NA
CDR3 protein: CASSTSSAEAFF
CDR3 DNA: TGTGCCAGTAGTACAAGTAGCGCTGAAGCTTTCTTT

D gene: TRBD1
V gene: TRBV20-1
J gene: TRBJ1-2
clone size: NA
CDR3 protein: CSATGGYGYTF
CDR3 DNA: TGCAGTGCTACAGGGGGCTATGGCTACACCTTC

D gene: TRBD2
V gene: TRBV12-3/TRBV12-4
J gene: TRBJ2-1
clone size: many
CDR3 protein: CASTPTSGNEQFF
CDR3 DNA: TGTGCCAGCACACCGACTAGCGGGAATGAGCAGTTCTTC

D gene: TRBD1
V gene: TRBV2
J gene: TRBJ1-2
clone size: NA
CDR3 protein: CASSGRGHNGYTF
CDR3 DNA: TGTGCCAGCAGTGGCAGGGGGCACAATGGCTACACCTTC

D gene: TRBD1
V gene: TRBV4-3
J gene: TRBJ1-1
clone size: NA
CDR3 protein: CASSQDAKQGTEAFF
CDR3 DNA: TGCGCCAGCAGCCAAGATGCCAAACAGGGGACTGAAGCTTTCTTT

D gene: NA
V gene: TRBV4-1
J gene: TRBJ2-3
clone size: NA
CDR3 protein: CASTNNEDTDTQYF
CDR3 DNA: TGCGCCAGCACCAACAATGAGGACACAGATACGCAGTATTTT

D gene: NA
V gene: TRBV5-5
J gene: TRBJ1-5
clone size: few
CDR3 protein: CASSSSGGEYQPQHF
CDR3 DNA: TGTGCCAGCAGCTCATCGGGTGGGGAGTATCAGCCCCAGCATTTT

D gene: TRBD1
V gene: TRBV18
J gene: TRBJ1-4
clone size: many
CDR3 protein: CASSPRGLGEKLFF
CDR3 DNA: TGTGCCAGCTCACCAAGGGGGCTTGGTGAAAAACTGTTTTTT

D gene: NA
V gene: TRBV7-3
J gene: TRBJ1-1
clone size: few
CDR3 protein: CASSLHSGVAEAFF
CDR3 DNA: TGTGCCAGCAGCCTTCACTCAGGGGTAGCTGAAGCTTTCTTT

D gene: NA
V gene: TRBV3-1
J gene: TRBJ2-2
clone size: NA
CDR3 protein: CASTNRKDTGELFF
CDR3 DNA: TGTGCCAGCACCAATAGGAAAGACACCGGGGAGCTGTTTTTT

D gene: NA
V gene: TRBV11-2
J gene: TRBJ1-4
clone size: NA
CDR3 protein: CASSLSQYANEKLFF
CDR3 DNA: TGTGCCAGCAGCTTATCACAGTATGCTAATGAAAAACTGTTTTTT

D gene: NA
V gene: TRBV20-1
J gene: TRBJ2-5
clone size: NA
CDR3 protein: CSAGQTKPETQYF
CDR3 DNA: TGCAGTGCTGGACAGACTAAGCCAGAGACCCAGTACTTC

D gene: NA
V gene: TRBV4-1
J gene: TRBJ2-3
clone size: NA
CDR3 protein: CASSRIPGTNPTDTQYF
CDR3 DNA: TGCGCCAGCAGCCGAATTCCCGGGACCAACCCCACAGATACGCAGTATTTT

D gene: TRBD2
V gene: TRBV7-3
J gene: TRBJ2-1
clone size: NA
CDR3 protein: CASSLMSLAGVNEQFF
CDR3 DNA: TGTGCCAGCAGCTTAATGAGTTTAGCGGGAGTCAATGAGCAGTTCTTC

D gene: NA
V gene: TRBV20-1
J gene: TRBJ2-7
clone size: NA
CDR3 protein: CSAEVRETYEQYF
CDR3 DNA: TGCAGTGCGGAGGTCAGGGAAACCTACGAGCAGTACTTC

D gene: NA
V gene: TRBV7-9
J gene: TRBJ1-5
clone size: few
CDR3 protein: CASSLVVGVDNQPQHF
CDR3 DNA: TGTGCCAGCAGCTTAGTGGTAGGGGTGGATAATCAGCCCCAGCATTTT

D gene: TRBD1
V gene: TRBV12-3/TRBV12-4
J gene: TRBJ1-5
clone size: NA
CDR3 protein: CASSSQVDRAKVAANQPQHF
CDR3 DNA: TGTGCCAGCAGTTCCCAGGTAGACAGGGCGAAGGTAGCCGCCAATCAGCCCCAGCATTTT

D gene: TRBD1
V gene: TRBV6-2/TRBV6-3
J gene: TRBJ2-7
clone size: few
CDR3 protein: CASSSFGTDSYEQYF
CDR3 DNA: TGTGCCAGCAGTTCCTTTGGGACAGACTCCTACGAGCAGTACTTC

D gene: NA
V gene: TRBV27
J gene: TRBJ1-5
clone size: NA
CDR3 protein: CASSLGTPNQPQHF
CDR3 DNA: TGTGCCAGCAGTTTAGGCACCCCTAATCAGCCCCAGCATTTT

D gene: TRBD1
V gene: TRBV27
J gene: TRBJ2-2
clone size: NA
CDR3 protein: CASSAQTGAGELFF
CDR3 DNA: TGTGCCAGCAGTGCCCAGACAGGGGCCGGGGAGCTGTTTTTT

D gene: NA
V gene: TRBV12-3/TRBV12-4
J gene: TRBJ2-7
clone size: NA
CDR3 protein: CASSGSGSNEQYF
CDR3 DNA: TGTGCCAGCAGCGGGTCGGGGTCCAACGAGCAGTACTTC